The 32 T cell receptor beta chains presented below share a single source sample, sequenced in a study of cytotoxic CD8 clonotypes in ibrutinib-treated CLL. Profiled with immunoSEQ multiplex PCR; TCRdb holds only in-frame clones, not every one. Of about 250,000 clones in the sample, roughly 74% were seen once. The input for sequencing was PBMCs, taken after 24 months of ibrutinib treatment. The receptors stem from a human donor with chronic lymphocytic leukemia.

This chain uses TRBV20-1 with TRBJ2-3; the D gene is possibly TRBD2 (5 bases). V was cut by 6 bases and J by 5 bases, with 9 bases left in between. The CDR3 extends over 11 amino acids. Germline loops: CDR1 DFQATT, CDR2 SNEGSKA (reference sequence). As DNA, the CDR3 is TGCAGTGCCGAGCGGATAGATACGCAGTATTTT. Its protein product is CSAERIDTQYF.

V gene TRBV7-2 combines with J gene TRBJ1-5, with TRBD1 matching 7 bases. The V segment lost 2 bases and the J segment 7 bases; nucleotides outside the gene matches: 8. The CDR3 consists of 15 residues. The germline gives CDR1 SGHTA, CDR2 FQGNSA. DNA of the CDR3: TGTGCCAGCAGCTTATCGGAGGGGGCAAGACAGCCCCAGCATTTT. This codes for CASSLSEGARQPQHF. Full variable domain (remainder filled in from reference TRBV7-2 and TRBJ1-5): GAGVSQSPSNKVTEKGKDVELRCDPISGHTALYWYRQSLGQGLEFLIYFQGNSAPDKSGLPSDRFSAERTGGSVSTLTIQRTQQEDSAVYLCASSLSEGARQPQHFGDGTRLSIL.

The J gene is TRBJ2-7, the V gene TRBV27; TRBD2 aligns across 8 bases. The CDR3 spans 15 residues. Per germline, CDR1 MNHEY and CDR2 SMNVEV (reference sequence). Germline trimming cut 6 bases from V and 2 bases from J; bases unmatched to any gene: 9. The CDR3: CASRSPGTRPYEQYF. The CDR3 coding sequence is TGTGCCAGCAGATCCCCCGGGACTAGACCCTACGAGCAGTACTTC.

Comment on this clone: This sample includes further DNA sequences coding for the same CDR3. This sequence joins TRBV7-8 and TRBJ1-5, with D possibly TRBD1 on 5 matching bases. This CDR3 is 14 amino acids long. V was pared by 2 bases and J by 4 bases, with 9 bases between. CDR1 SGHVS and CDR2 FQNEAQ come from the germline V gene. The CDR3 DNA follows: TGTGCCAGCAGCTTATTGGGGGGTAATCAGCCCCAGCATTTT. It translates to CASSLLGGNQPQHF.

This sequence joins TRBV9 and TRBJ2-7; 7 nucleotides align to TRBD2. V shed 3 bases and J 2 bases; nucleotides not matched to a gene: 8. The length of the CDR3 is 15 residues. CDR1 is SGDLS, CDR2 YYNGEE, per germline. The CDR3 coding sequence is TGTGCCAGCAGCGCCGGTCAGGGACTAACCTACGAGCAGTACTTC. The encoded protein is CASSAGQGLTYEQYF.

The gene calls are TRBV6-5 and TRBJ1-5, with D perhaps TRBD1 (5 bases). This CDR3 is 13 amino acids long. Germline loops: CDR1 MNHEY, CDR2 SVGAGI. V lost 2 bases and J lost 7, with 9 bases in between. The CDR3 reads CASSYDRGQPQHF. CDR3 nucleotides: TGTGCCAGCAGTTACGACAGAGGGCAGCCCCAGCATTTT.

The rearrangement uses TRBV10-1 and TRBJ2-7; D is unresolved. The germline CDR1 and CDR2 sequences are WNHNN and SYGVQD (reference sequence). Deletions cut 8 bases from V and 0 bases from J, with 8 bases between. The CDR3 extends over 12 amino acids. CDR3 sequence reads: CASSQYSYEQYF. The CDR3 region has the DNA TGCGCCAGCTCACAGTACTCCTACGAGCAGTACTTC.

This clone was observed a single time. V usage is TRBV28 and J usage is TRBJ2-1; 7 bases match TRBD2. The V segment lost 4 bases and the J segment 5 bases; nucleotides outside the gene matches: 14. This CDR3 has 17 residues. Germline lookup yields CDR1 MDHEN and CDR2 SYDVKM. CDR3 nucleotides: TGTGCCAGCAGTTCCCGGGACTACCTCCTCCTCAACAATGAGCAGTTCTTC. Protein product: CASSSRDYLLLNNEQFF.

This chain uses TRBV14 with TRBJ2-7; 7 bases line up with TRBD2. V shed 5 bases and J 4 bases; nucleotides not matched to a gene: 8. The CDR3 has 14 residues. Per germline, CDR1 SGHDN and CDR2 FVKESK. CDR3 in amino acids: CASSDAGVAYEQYF. The CDR3 DNA reads as TGTGCCAGCAGCGACGCGGGAGTTGCTTACGAGCAGTACTTC.

The chain couples TRBV7-8 to TRBJ2-1; 8 bases align to TRBD2. Germline CDR1 is SGHVS and CDR2 is FQNEAQ. CDR3 length: 18 residues. J was trimmed by 3 bases and V by 3 bases; bases with no gene match: 13. The CDR3 loop reads CASSFYLTGGGFYNEQFF. The CDR3 DNA reads TGTGCCAGCAGCTTTTACCTGACGGGAGGGGGATTCTACAATGAGCAGTTCTTC.

The chain employs TRBV21-1 and TRBJ2-7; the D call TRBD1 from the table was never checked on the DNA. TRBV21-1 is noted as a pseudogene. There are 16 residues in the CDR3. Written as DNA, the CDR3 is TGTGCCAGCAGCAAAACCTTGGACAGTAGCTCCTACGAGCAGTACTTC. It yields the protein CASSKTLDSSSYEQYF.

CDR3 amino acids: CASSFQSSGANVLTF. CDR3 DNA: TGTGCCAGCAGTTTCCAGAGCTCTGGGGCCAACGTCCTGACTTTC. V gene TRBV28 combines with J gene TRBJ2-6, with D hard to call. CDR1 is MDHEN and CDR2 is SYDVKM in the germline V gene. The CDR3 sequence is 15 residues long. Trimming removed 3 bases at V and 0 bases at J, with 6 bases between. The whole variable domain, filled in from reference TRBV28 and TRBJ2-6, reads DVKVTQSSRYLVKRTGEKVFLECVQDMDHENMFWYRQDPGLGLRLIYFSYDVKMKEKGDIPEGYSVSREKKERFSLILESASTNQTSMYLCASSFQSSGANVLTFGAGSRLTVL.

In this sample, this clone turned up a few times. The chain combines TRBV11-2 with TRBJ2-5; tentatively, D is TRBD2 (5 bases). V dropped 7 bases and J dropped 7 bases, with 10 bases sitting between them. This CDR3 region has 11 residues. CDR1 and CDR2 (germline): SGHAT, FQNNGV. The CDR3 loop is CASTDAGTQYF. The CDR3 DNA follows: TGTGCCAGCACCGATGCGGGGACCCAGTACTTC.

This clone was detected only once. This rearrangement joins TRBV9 to TRBJ1-1; TRBD1 matches at 8 bases. Germline trimming cut 7 bases from V and 0 bases from J; bases unmatched to any gene: 8. The V gene's germline CDR1 is SGDLS and CDR2 YYNGEE. CDR3 length: 15 amino acids. CDR3 nucleotides: TGTGCCAGCGACCGACAGGGGCAAATGAACACTGAAGCTTTCTTT. Protein: CASDRQGQMNTEAFF.

This sequence joins TRBV25-1 and TRBJ2-6, with D unresolved. Germline lookup yields CDR1 MGHDK and CDR2 SYGVNS. The CDR3 length is 15 residues. Trimming stripped 9 bases from V and 3 bases from J, with 15 bases between. The CDR3 is CASQMGGLGANVLTF. The CDR3 region has the DNA TGTGCCAGTCAGATGGGTGGTCTTGGGGCCAACGTCCTGACTTTC.

This sequence joins TRBV28 and TRBJ1-4; 11 positions match TRBD1. This CDR3 comprises 16 residues. V was clipped by 5 bases and J by 8 bases; unmatched bases: 10. CDR1 is MDHEN, CDR2 SYDVKM, per germline. The chain's CDR3 is CASSLTGQGAWEKLFF. The CDR3, as DNA: TGTGCCAGCAGTCTCACCGGACAGGGGGCCTGGGAAAAACTGTTTTTT.

This clone was counted only a few times. The same CDR3 also results from other DNA sequences found in this sample. The chain has TRBV18 and TRBJ1-1; no definite D call. Germline CDR1 is KGHSH and CDR2 is LQKENI. The V and J ends lost 3 bases and 5 bases respectively, with 7 bases between them. This CDR3 spans 12 amino acids. As DNA, the CDR3 is TGTGCCAGCTCACCGCGGGAGACTGAAGCTTTCTTT. It yields the protein CASSPRETEAFF.

The J gene is TRBJ1-5, the V gene TRBV19, with 9 nucleotides matching TRBD1. The junction had 8 bases not matched to a gene; V was cut back by 7 bases and J by 7 bases. The germline V gene has CDR1 LNHDA and CDR2 SQIVND (reference sequence). The CDR3 is 14 residues long. CDR3 DNA sequence: TGTGCCAGTACCTTGGACAGGGGAGGGCAGCCCCAGCATTTT. Translation: CASTLDRGGQPQHF.

Ten or more counts support this clone. This sequence joins TRBV5-1 and TRBJ1-1, with D maybe TRBD1 (5 bases). Trimming removed 2 bases from V and 1 base from J, with 9 bases in between. From germline, CDR1 is SGHRS and CDR2 YFSETQ. The CDR3 runs to 14 residues. The chain's CDR3 is CASSFGTGNTEAFF. The CDR3 region has the DNA TGCGCCAGCAGCTTCGGGACGGGGAACACTGAAGCTTTCTTT.

The chain is built from TRBV11-2 and TRBJ1-1; the D gene is possibly TRBD1 (6 bases). This CDR3 has 15 amino acids. Germline CDR1 SGHAT, CDR2 FQNNGV. Trimming took 5 bases from V and 4 from J, leaving 17 bases between them. For the CDR3, the DNA is TGTGCCAGCAGCGGGGTCCGGACAGTCCGCACTGAAGCTTTCTTT. It specifies CASSGVRTVRTEAFF.

The chain carries TRBV27 and TRBJ2-4; the D gene could be TRBD1 or TRBD2 (5 bases each). V lost 4 bases to trimming and J lost 7 bases, with 11 bases between them. The germline CDR1 and CDR2 sequences are MNHEY and SMNVEV (reference sequence). The CDR3 loop spans 13 amino acids. The DNA for the CDR3 is TGTGCCAGCAGTTCGGACGGGGACAACATTCAGTACTTC. Translating gives CASSSDGDNIQYF.

This sequence joins TRBV5-1 and TRBJ2-6; 11 bases map to TRBD1. CDR3 size: 18 residues. CDR1 and CDR2 (germline): SGHRS, YFSETQ. V dropped 4 bases and J dropped 4; count of bases not matched to a gene: 10. Written as DNA, the CDR3 is TGCGCCAGCAGCCCCGGGACAGGGGGTATTGTGGGGGCCAACGTCCTGACTTTC. Its translation is CASSPGTGGIVGANVLTF.

The chain combines TRBV30 with TRBJ1-2, with D unclear. CDR3 length: 13 amino acids. The V end was cut by 3 bases, the J end by 3 bases, with 11 bases between. Germline values: CDR1 GTSNPN, CDR2 SVGIG (reference sequence). The CDR3 is CAWRAGRDYGYTF. As DNA, the CDR3 is TGTGCCTGGAGAGCCGGACGAGACTATGGCTACACCTTC.

V and J are TRBV1 and TRBJ2-7; TRBD2, as called in the table, went unchecked against the DNA. TRBV1 is a pseudogene locus. CDR3 length: 13 residues. The DNA of the CDR3 is TGCACCAGAACCATAGGGGGGGCTCCCGAGCAGTACTTC. Its translation is CTRTIGGAPEQYF.

The V call is TRBV2, the J call TRBJ2-2, with D perhaps matching TRBD1 (6 bases). CDR1 is SNHLY and CDR2 is FYNNEI in the germline V gene. The CDR3 extends over 16 amino acids. Trimming cost V 6 bases and J 4 bases, with 18 bases left between them. The CDR3 coding sequence is TGTGCCAGCAGGGGAACAGGGAACCCCCGCACCGGGGAGCTGTTTTTT. Encoded protein: CASRGTGNPRTGELFF.

In its sample, this clone was seen a few times. The rearrangement joins TRBV18 to TRBJ1-5, with D possibly TRBD1 on 5 matching bases. The CDR3 totals 15 residues. The V and J ends lost 2 bases and 1 base respectively, with 9 bases between them. Germline loops: CDR1 KGHSH, CDR2 LQKENI. CDR3 amino acids: CASSPGTESNQPQHF. Written as DNA, the CDR3 is TGTGCCAGCTCACCAGGGACCGAAAGCAATCAGCCCCAGCATTTT. Complete variable domain (other parts from reference TRBV18 and TRBJ1-5): NAGVMQNPRHLVRRRGQEARLRCSPMKGHSHVYWYRQLPEEGLKFMVYLQKENIIDESGMPKERFSAEFPKEGPSILRIQQVVRGDSAAYFCASSPGTESNQPQHFGDGTRLSIL.

The chain carries TRBV11-2 and TRBJ2-7, with 8 positions matching TRBD1. Germline CDR1 reads SGHAT; CDR2 reads FQNNGV. V gave up 5 bases and J gave up 5 bases; unmatched junction bases: 5. The CDR3 covers 13 residues. DNA of the CDR3: TGTGCCAGCAGCCCGGACAGGGAAGACGAGCAGTACTTC. It yields the protein CASSPDREDEQYF. The whole variable domain, filled in from reference TRBV11-2 and TRBJ2-7, reads EAGVAQSPRYKIIEKRQSVAFWCNPISGHATLYWYQQILGQGPKLLIQFQNNGVVDDSQLPKDRFSAERLKGVDSTLKIQPAKLEDSAVYLCASSPDREDEQYFGPGTRLTVT.

The V call is TRBV9, the J call TRBJ1-4; 12 bases fit TRBD1. This CDR3 is built from 16 residues. Losses at the gene ends were 4 bases for V and 8 bases for J; bases not matched to a gene: 9. CDR1 is SGDLS, CDR2 YYNGEE, per germline. The CDR3 DNA reads as TGTGCCAGCAGCCCATCCTTAGGGACAGGGGGCGAAAAACTGTTTTTT. It yields the protein CASSPSLGTGGEKLFF.

The rearrangement uses TRBV7-2 and TRBJ1-2, with TRBD1 matching 7 bases. V gave up 5 bases and J gave up 2 bases; unmatched junction bases: 2. The germline CDR1 and CDR2 sequences are SGHTA and FQGNSA. The CDR3 contains 13 residues. The CDR3 DNA reads TGTGCCAGCAGCCAGGGGGACAACTATGGCTACACCTTC. It encodes CASSQGDNYGYTF.

The chain is built from TRBV2 and TRBJ2-7; perhaps D is TRBD1 or TRBD2 (5 bases each). Between the trimmed V and J ends, which lost 5 bases and 3 bases, there was a span of 14 bases. The germline gives CDR1 SNHLY, CDR2 FYNNEI. The CDR3 is 14 amino acids. The CDR3 sequence: CASSTWDADYEQYF. The CDR3 bases are TGTGCCAGCAGTACCTGGGACGCCGACTACGAGCAGTACTTC. Looking up the rest from reference TRBV2 and TRBJ2-7 gives the full variable domain: EPEVTQTPSHQVTQMGQEVILRCVPISNHLYFYWYRQILGQKVEFLVSFYNNEISEKSEIFDDQFSVERPDGSNFTLKIRSTKLEDSAMYFCASSTWDADYEQYFGPGTRLTVT.

V usage is TRBV6-5 and J usage is TRBJ2-7, with D perhaps TRBD1 (6 bases). Trimming took off 2 bases at V and 4 bases at J, with 12 bases between the two ends. The CDR3 length is 14 residues. In germline, CDR1 is MNHEY, CDR2 SVGAGI. The chain's CDR3 is CASSYSRGFYEQYF. The CDR3 bases are TGTGCCAGCAGTTACAGCAGGGGATTTTACGAGCAGTACTTC.

V and J are TRBV7-9 and TRBJ1-1; D unclear. V was cut by 6 bases and J by 4 bases, with 9 bases left in between. CDR3 length equals 12 residues. Germline CDR1 and CDR2: SEHNR and FQNEAQ (reference sequence). CDR3 region: CASRWVGTEAFF. The CDR3 DNA follows: TGTGCCAGCAGGTGGGTGGGCACTGAAGCTTTCTTT.